What follows are 30 T cell receptor beta chains derived from one specimen sequenced in a study of CD8 T cells in Susac syndrome (dated by TCRdb to the late 2010s). The library came from the immunoSEQ multiplex PCR assay. RNA was extracted using the RNeasy kit, and roughly 0.45 to 1 ug of the RNA was reverse transcribed with random hexamers. Using fastp at Q25 and MiXCR, TCRdb reprocessed the public reads and kept productive beta chains. Here each entry gathers all rows of one CDR3 protein and keeps the most common genes and DNA. The sample includes approximately 160,000 distinct CDR3 sequences, with approximately 94% observed a single time. The ten most abundant clones make up over 0.09% of the sample. The specimen sequenced was CD4+ T cells from PBMCs. Receptors were obtained from a human donor with multiple sclerosis.

The genes are TRBV19 and TRBJ1-1; D not resolved. This CDR3 is built from 11 residues. Per the germline V gene, CDR1 is LNHDA and CDR2 is SQIVND (reference sequence). The V gene lost 7 bases and the J gene lost 5 bases, with 8 bases spanning the gap. CDR3 region: CASTGATEAFF. CDR3 sequence (DNA): TGTGCCAGTACAGGTGCAACTGAAGCTTTCTTT.

The rearrangement joins TRBV13 to TRBJ2-2; the D gene is possibly TRBD1 (5 bases). Trimming shortened V by 6 bases and J by 9 bases, and 14 bases separated the two germline ends. The germline V gene has CDR1 PRHDT and CDR2 FYEKMQ (reference sequence). The CDR3 runs to 13 residues. CDR3 amino acids: CASRYRPQRELFF. The CDR3 nucleotides are TGTGCCAGCAGATACAGGCCTCAGCGGGAGCTGTTTTTT.

This clonotype was found once. V and J are TRBV6-5 and TRBJ2-5; no reliable D call. The CDR3 extends over 11 amino acids. In germline, CDR1 is MNHEY, CDR2 SVGAGI. The germline V and J ends were trimmed by 8 bases and 5 bases, with 9 bases remaining between them. The CDR3 reads CASGSRETQYF. In DNA form, the CDR3 reads TGTGCCAGCGGCTCACGGGAGACCCAGTACTTC.

The chain couples TRBV3-1 to TRBJ1-2; D is perhaps TRBD1 (6 bases). The CDR3 has 15 amino acids. Germline V gives CDR1 LGHDT, CDR2 YNNKEL (reference sequence). V lost 4 bases and J 6 bases, leaving 18 bases between the germline ends. CDR3 bases: TGTGCCAGCAGCCCCGGGGGCATGGGGAGGGATGGCTACACCTTC. It translates to CASSPGGMGRDGYTF.

Written as DNA, the CDR3 is TGTGCCAGCGGGACTGCCTTCACCGGGGAGCTGTTTTTT. Residues: CASGTAFTGELFF. V and J are TRBV14 and TRBJ2-2, with D maybe TRBD2 (6 bases). The CDR3 runs 13 residues. V was shortened by 8 bases and J by 4 bases, with 11 bases between the two germline ends. Germline V gene data show CDR1 as SGHDN and CDR2 as FVKESK.

V and J are TRBV11-2 and TRBJ2-3; a weak D match, TRBD1 (6 bases). Deletions cut 8 bases from V and 3 bases from J, with 12 bases between. CDR3 size: 13 residues. Looked up from germline, CDR1 is SGHAT and CDR2 is FQNNGV. The CDR3 coding sequence is TGTGCCAGCTTATTAACAGGGACAGATACGCAGTATTTT. This encodes CASLLTGTDTQYF.

V gene TRBV5-4 combines with J gene TRBJ1-3; a possible D gene is TRBD1 (5 bases). The V end lost 2 bases, the J end lost 4 bases, and 10 bases lay between the germline ends. Germline CDR1 is SGHNT and CDR2 is YYREEE (reference sequence). The CDR3 is made up of 14 amino acids. Written as DNA, the CDR3 is TGTGCCAGCAGCTTTTCAGGGAGAGGAAACACCATATATTTT. Its translation: CASSFSGRGNTIYF.

The V call is TRBV5-1, the J call TRBJ1-5; no definite D call. Trimming removed 5 bases at V and 5 bases at J, with 11 bases between. The length of the CDR3 is 13 residues. From germline, CDR1 is SGHRS and CDR2 YFSETQ. The CDR3 protein is CASRGRDDQPQHF. The CDR3 nucleotides are TGCGCCAGCAGGGGCCGGGATGATCAGCCCCAGCATTTT.

This CDR3 is CASSPPVGGERTGELFF. The CDR3, as DNA: TGTGCCAGCAGTCCCCCGGTGGGGGGCGAAAGGACCGGGGAGCTGTTTTTT. The chain recombines TRBV6-2 or TRBV6-3 with TRBJ2-2; D might be TRBD1 or TRBD2, each matching 6 bases. This CDR3 spans 17 amino acids. V lost 5 bases and J 5 bases, leaving 21 bases between the germline ends. In germline, CDR1 is MNHEY, CDR2 SVGEGT.

The chain employs TRBV5-1 and TRBJ2-5, with 7 bases matching TRBD1. This CDR3 spans 14 amino acids. Trimming at V came to 4 bases and at J to 2 bases, leaving 5 bases not matched to a gene. CDR1 is SGHRS and CDR2 is YFSETQ in the germline V gene. CDR3 sequence reads: CASSEGQPQETQYF. DNA for the CDR3: TGCGCCAGCAGCGAGGGACAGCCTCAAGAGACCCAGTACTTC.

The chain carries TRBV11-2 and TRBJ1-1; possible D gene TRBD1, 5 bases. Germline values: CDR1 SGHAT, CDR2 FQNNGV. There are 14 residues in the CDR3. V was shortened by 3 bases and J by 3 bases, with 11 bases between the two germline ends. This CDR3 is CASSFGQGYTEAFF. CDR3 nucleotides: TGTGCCAGCAGCTTCGGTCAGGGCTACACTGAAGCTTTCTTT.

DNA of the CDR3: TGTGCCAGTAGTATACGCGGGGATTACGAGCAGTACTTC. This gives the protein CASSIRGDYEQYF. This chain links TRBV19 with TRBJ2-7, with D perhaps TRBD2 (6 bases). The CDR3 covers 13 residues. Trimming took off 2 bases at V and 4 bases at J, with 9 bases between the two ends. Per the germline V gene, CDR1 is LNHDA and CDR2 is SQIVND (reference sequence).

The chain recombines TRBV2 with TRBJ1-3, with D possibly being TRBD1 (5 bases). The CDR3 is 14 residues long. The germline gives CDR1 SNHLY, CDR2 FYNNEI. V lost 4 bases and J lost 4, with 11 bases in between. In DNA, the CDR3 is TGTGCCAGCAGTGTCCAGGGTAAAGGAAACACCATATATTTT. Its translation: CASSVQGKGNTIYF.

The V call is TRBV7-2, the J call TRBJ1-1; D is undetermined. Between the trimmed V and J ends, which lost 0 bases and 0 bases, there was a span of 8 bases. CDR1 SGHTA and CDR2 FQGNSA come from the germline V gene. This CDR3 comprises 15 residues. The CDR3 DNA follows: TGTGCCAGCAGCTTAGCGATGGGCCTGAACACTGAAGCTTTCTTT. It encodes CASSLAMGLNTEAFF.

The chain joins TRBV12-3 or TRBV12-4 to TRBJ2-3; TRBD2 is a possible D gene (5 bases). V was pared by 3 bases and J by 6 bases, with 10 bases between. This CDR3 contains 13 residues. The CDR3 sequence is CASSLRVSDTQYF. The CDR3 region has the DNA TGTGCCAGCAGTTTGAGGGTCTCTGATACGCAGTATTTT.

The gene calls are TRBV4-3 and TRBJ2-7; possibly TRBD1 or TRBD2 for D (5 bases each). Germline assignment: CDR1 LGHNA and CDR2 YSLEER. This CDR3 contains 16 residues. Trimming stripped 4 bases from V and 7 bases from J, with 23 bases between. CDR3 protein: CASSRTVTDSLGEQYF. DNA of the CDR3: TGCGCCAGCAGCCGGACTGTGACAGACAGTCTAGGGGAGCAGTACTTC.

As to this clonotype: The DNA is omitted, as the CDR3 cannot be located on it reliably, and the CDR3 follows TCRdb's listing. V usage is TRBV28 and J usage is TRBJ2-7. Per germline, CDR1 MDHEN and CDR2 SYDVKM. Termini included, the CDR3 measures 14 amino acids. The CDR3 spells CATTLGTPSYEQYF.

The V call is TRBV5-1, the J call TRBJ2-6, with 12 bases aligning to TRBD2. Per the germline V gene, CDR1 is SGHRS and CDR2 is YFSETQ. This CDR3 comprises 18 residues. V shed 3 bases, J shed 2 bases, and the junction held 6 bases outside the gene matches. CDR3 sequence: CASSSASSGRAGANVLTF. CDR3 nucleotide sequence: TGCGCCAGCAGCTCAGCCTCTAGCGGGAGGGCTGGGGCCAACGTCCTGACTTTC.

The chain couples TRBV7-8 to TRBJ2-5; 9 bases are a match to TRBD2. CDR1 is SGHVS and CDR2 is FQNEAQ in the germline V gene. With V trimmed by 7 bases and J by 5 bases, 2 bases remained unmatched. The CDR3 loop spans 12 amino acids. In nucleotides, the CDR3 is TGTGCCAGCACCAGCGGGGGGGAGACCCAGTACTTC. This gives the protein CASTSGGETQYF. The variable domain in full, completed from reference TRBV7-8 and TRBJ2-5, reads GAGVSQSPRYKVAKRGQDVALRCDPISGHVSLFWYQQALGQGPEFLTYFQNEAQLDKSGLPSDRFFAERPEGSVSTLKIQRTQQEDSAVYLCASTSGGETQYFGPGTRLLVL.

J is TRBJ1-2 and V is TRBV20-1; TRBD1 is a possible D gene (5 bases). CDR1 and CDR2 from the germline V gene are DFQATT and SNEGSKA (reference sequence). With 0 bases removed from V and 8 bases from J, the gap between germline ends came to 16 bases. The CDR3 runs to 14 residues. The CDR3 DNA sequence: TGCAGTGCTAGAGATCTTTGGGGGGGGGAAGGCTACACCTTC. Translated: CSARDLWGGEGYTF.

This chain joins TRBV30 and TRBJ1-5; 11 nucleotides agree with TRBD1. V was clipped by 5 bases and J by 6 bases; unmatched bases: 12. CDR3 size: 16 residues. CDR1 and CDR2 (germline): GTSNPN, SVGIG (reference sequence). In DNA form, the CDR3 reads TGTGCCTGGCCAGGGACAGGGGGTTGTAGTGGTCAGCCCCAGCATTTT. It translates to CAWPGTGGCSGQPQHF.

V is TRBV29-1 and J is TRBJ1-2, with 9 positions matching TRBD1. V shed 6 bases and J 6 bases; nucleotides not matched to a gene: 5. In germline, CDR1 is SQVTM, CDR2 ANQGSEA. The length of the CDR3 is 12 residues. CDR3 sequence (DNA): TGCAGCGTCCAACAGGGGGCGGATGGCTACACCTTC. It is translated as CSVQQGADGYTF.

The chain employs TRBV29-1 and TRBJ2-5; TRBD1 matches at 8 bases. The V gene end was trimmed by 4 bases and the J gene end by 5 bases; junction bases not matched to a gene: 9. Germline V gives CDR1 SQVTM, CDR2 ANQGSEA. CDR3 length: 14 residues. The CDR3 coding sequence is TGCAGCGTTGTGCACCGGGACAGGTGGGAGACCCAGTACTTC. Its translation: CSVVHRDRWETQYF.

The chain has TRBV6-1 and TRBJ2-7; TRBD2 is a possible D gene (6 bases). CDR3 length: 15 residues. The germline gives CDR1 MNHNS, CDR2 SASEGT. V lost 4 bases and J 6 bases, leaving 19 bases between the germline ends. The CDR3 sequence is CASSVQRDLLSEQYF. CDR3 nucleotides: TGTGCCAGCAGTGTACAACGGGACTTATTATCCGAGCAGTACTTC.

The chain has TRBV5-1 and TRBJ2-7; the D is unclear. The V gene's germline CDR1 is SGHRS and CDR2 YFSETQ. The V end lost 10 bases, the J end lost 5 bases, and 19 bases lay between the germline ends. The CDR3 runs to 13 residues. CDR3 nucleotides: TGCGCCCAACGAGAACCCTTCCCCAACGAGCAGTACTTC. Its translation: CAQREPFPNEQYF.

This clonotype showed up just once. This chain joins TRBV20-1 and TRBJ2-3, with 7 positions matching TRBD2. The length of the CDR3 is 15 residues. The V gene end was trimmed by 5 bases and the J gene end by 1 base; junction bases not matched to a gene: 9. Germline CDR1 reads DFQATT; CDR2 reads SNEGSKA (reference sequence). The CDR3 region is CSALGLPGGTDTQYF. CDR3 DNA sequence: TGCAGTGCTTTGGGACTACCGGGGGGCACAGATACGCAGTATTTT.

The chain employs TRBV20-1 and TRBJ1-2, with a weak D call TRBD1 (5 bases). Trimming removed 5 bases from V and 4 bases from J, with 14 bases in between. CDR3 length equals 13 residues. Germline-derived CDR1 and CDR2 are DFQATT and SNEGSKA (reference sequence). The CDR3 DNA sequence: TGCAGTGCTCCCCTGGACATCGCCTATGGCTACACCTTC. Encoded protein: CSAPLDIAYGYTF.

The chain combines TRBV10-3 with TRBJ2-7, with D maybe TRBD2 (6 bases). The CDR3 runs 13 residues. Between the trimmed V and J ends, which lost 6 bases and 0 bases, there was a span of 9 bases. Germline V gives CDR1 ENHRY, CDR2 SYGVKD. The CDR3 sequence is CAISGTASYEQYF. The CDR3 nucleotides are TGTGCCATCAGCGGGACTGCCTCCTACGAGCAGTACTTC.

V and J are TRBV7-6 and TRBJ2-5, with 10 positions matching TRBD2. The germline gives CDR1 SGHVS, CDR2 FNYEAQ. This CDR3 has 16 residues. The V and J ends lost 0 bases and 4 bases, in that order; junction bases with no gene match: 5. As DNA, the CDR3 is TGTGCCAGCAGCTTAGCGGGGGCTAGCGGGAGAGAGACCCAGTACTTC. Translation: CASSLAGASGRETQYF.

CDR3 region: CASSLLGGEEQYF. The DNA of the CDR3 is TGCGCCAGCAGCTTGCTTGGCGGGGAGGAGCAGTACTTC. The chain joins TRBV5-1 to TRBJ2-7; a weak D match, TRBD2 (6 bases). Trimming shortened V by 1 base and J by 7 bases, and 12 bases separated the two germline ends. CDR3 size: 13 residues. Germline assignment: CDR1 SGHRS and CDR2 YFSETQ.